This T cell receptor beta chain came from a study of blood T cell repertoires in COVID-19. This table comes from immunoSEQ multiplex PCR, and its TCRdb copy is limited to in-frame clones, with some not included. Here the sample spans approximately 390,000 clones, 80% to 90% being singletons. The germline V gene encodes CDR1 LGHNA and CDR2 YSLEER. CDR3 length: 16 residues. J was trimmed by 3 bases and V by 1 base; bases with no gene match: 6. The sample holds a few counts of this clone. Cohort 3 recovery required two negative PCRs, clearance, or symptom resolution. This clonotype originated in a woman aged 45-65 years who had recovered from COVID-19. Sample: PBMCs or T cells enriched from blood (not recorded which). The chain couples TRBV4-3 to TRBJ2-4; TRBD1 matches 7 bases. The CDR3 DNA reads as TGCGCCAGCAGCCAAGGAGACAGGGTCGTCAAAAACATTCAGTACTTC. Translation gives CASSQGDRVVKNIQYF.